The clone carrying this T cell receptor (beta chain) was picked up a small number of times. This specimen comes from a study of early T cells in non-severe SARS-CoV-2 infection. TCRdb called the 5' RACE reads again in MiXCR, with one record for every CDR3 protein. The table includes around 58,000 distinct CDR3 sequences, 4% to 5.5% detected once. The germline CDR1 and CDR2 sequences are LGHNA and YNFKEQ. V was clipped by 1 base and J by 6 bases; unmatched bases: 6. The CDR3 is made up of 14 amino acids. This clonotype was obtained from an adult who was a healthcare worker with PCR-confirmed SARS-CoV-2 infection or an uninfected control (not recorded which). Sequencing input: whole blood. This chain joins TRBV4-2 and TRBJ2-7; 7 bases map to TRBD1. CDR3 in DNA: TGTGCCAGCAGCCAAGTAGTGACAGGGTCCGAGCAGTACTTC. Its protein product is CASSQVVTGSEQYF.